This TCR beta chain came from a study of PD-L1 blockade in urothelial cancer. The time point denotes: peripheral blood 6 weeks after treatment start. TCRdb's table, derived via immunoSEQ multiplex PCR, lists solely in-frame clones and lacks some. The sample yields some 48,000 clones, approximately 80% seen once. The receptor's source is a man in his 70s with urothelial cancer. The material was PBMCs, obtained around atezolizumab (anti-PD-L1) treatment.

CDR3 sequence: CASSPRDRASYEQYF. CDR3 sequence (DNA): TGTGCCAGCAGCCCCCGCGACAGGGCGTCCTACGAGCAGTACTTC. The genes are TRBV4-2 and TRBJ2-7; TRBD1 matches 7 bases. In germline, CDR1 is LGHNA, CDR2 YNFKEQ. The CDR3 covers 15 residues. With 4 bases clipped from V and 1 base from J, the junction kept 7 bases outside the gene matches.